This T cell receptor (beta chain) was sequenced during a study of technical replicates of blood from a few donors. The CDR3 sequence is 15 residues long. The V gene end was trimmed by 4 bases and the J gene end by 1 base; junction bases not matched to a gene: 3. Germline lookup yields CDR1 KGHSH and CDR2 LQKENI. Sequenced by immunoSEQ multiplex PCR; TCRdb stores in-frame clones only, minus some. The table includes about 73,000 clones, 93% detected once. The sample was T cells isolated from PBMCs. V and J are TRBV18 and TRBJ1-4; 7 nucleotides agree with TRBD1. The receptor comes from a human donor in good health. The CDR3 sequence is CASSLDRETNEKLFF. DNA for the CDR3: TGTGCCAGCTCACTAGACAGGGAAACTAATGAAAAACTGTTTTTT. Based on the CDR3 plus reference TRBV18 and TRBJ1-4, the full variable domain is NAGVMQNPRHLVRRRGQEARLRCSPMKGHSHVYWYRQLPEEGLKFMVYLQKENIIDESGMPKERFSAEFPKEGPSILRIQQVVRGDSAAYFCASSLDRETNEKLFFGSGTQLSVL.